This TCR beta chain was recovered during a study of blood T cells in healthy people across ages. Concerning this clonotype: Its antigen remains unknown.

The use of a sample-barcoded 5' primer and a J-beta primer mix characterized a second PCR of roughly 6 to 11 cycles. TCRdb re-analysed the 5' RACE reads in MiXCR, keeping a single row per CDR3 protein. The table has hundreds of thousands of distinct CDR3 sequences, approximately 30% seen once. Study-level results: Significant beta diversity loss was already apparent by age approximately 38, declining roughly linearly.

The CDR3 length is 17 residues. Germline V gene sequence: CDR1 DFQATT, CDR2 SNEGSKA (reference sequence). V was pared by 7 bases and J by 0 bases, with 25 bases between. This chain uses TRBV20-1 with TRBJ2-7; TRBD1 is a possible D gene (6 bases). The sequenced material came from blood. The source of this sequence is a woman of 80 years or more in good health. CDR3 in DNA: TGCAGTGTCCTGAGGCCGCAGGGGCGTAATTCCTCCTACGAGCAGTACTTC. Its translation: CSVLRPQGRNSSYEQYF.